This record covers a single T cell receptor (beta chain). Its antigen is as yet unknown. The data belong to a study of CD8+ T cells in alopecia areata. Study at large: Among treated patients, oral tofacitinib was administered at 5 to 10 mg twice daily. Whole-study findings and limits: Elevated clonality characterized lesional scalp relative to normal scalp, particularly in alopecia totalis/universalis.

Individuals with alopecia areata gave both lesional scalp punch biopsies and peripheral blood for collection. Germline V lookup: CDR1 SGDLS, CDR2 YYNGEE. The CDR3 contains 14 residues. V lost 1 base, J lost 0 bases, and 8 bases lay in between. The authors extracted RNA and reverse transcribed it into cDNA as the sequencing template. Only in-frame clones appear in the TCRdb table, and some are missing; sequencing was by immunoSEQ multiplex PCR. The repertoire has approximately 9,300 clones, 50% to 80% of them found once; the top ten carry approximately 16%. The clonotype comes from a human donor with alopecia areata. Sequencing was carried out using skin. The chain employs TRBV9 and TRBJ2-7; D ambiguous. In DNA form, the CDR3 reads TGTGCCAGCAGCGTATCGCCCCGCTCCTACGAGCAGTACTTC. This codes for CASSVSPRSYEQYF.